This record covers a single T cell receptor (beta chain). The data derive from a study of blood T cell repertoires in COVID-19. Across the whole study: Material from acute and convalescent COVID-19 was sourced from the United States, Italy and Spain.

Unmatched junction bases numbered 8, after V lost 6 bases and J lost 6 bases. Germline V gene lookup returns CDR1 SGHTA and CDR2 FQGNSA. The CDR3 extends over 13 amino acids. Enrollees, about 18 to 89 years old, lived in roughly 24 US areas. Which cohort a participant joined came from the clinical history participants gave. The recovered donors of Cohort 3 showed two negative PCRs, clearance, or symptom resolution. Libraries were prepared by immunoSEQ multiplex PCR; TCRdb keeps only in-frame clonotypes and omits some of them. The sample has under 200,000 clones, more than 75% seen once. The sequence was obtained from a woman in her forties or fifties who had recovered from COVID-19. Sequencing was carried out using PBMCs or T cells enriched from blood (not recorded which). The chain carries TRBV7-2 and TRBJ2-7; 7 nucleotides align to TRBD2. The CDR3 spells CASRRELLSEQYF. CDR3 nucleotides: TGTGCCAGCAGGCGGGAGTTACTTTCCGAGCAGTACTTC.